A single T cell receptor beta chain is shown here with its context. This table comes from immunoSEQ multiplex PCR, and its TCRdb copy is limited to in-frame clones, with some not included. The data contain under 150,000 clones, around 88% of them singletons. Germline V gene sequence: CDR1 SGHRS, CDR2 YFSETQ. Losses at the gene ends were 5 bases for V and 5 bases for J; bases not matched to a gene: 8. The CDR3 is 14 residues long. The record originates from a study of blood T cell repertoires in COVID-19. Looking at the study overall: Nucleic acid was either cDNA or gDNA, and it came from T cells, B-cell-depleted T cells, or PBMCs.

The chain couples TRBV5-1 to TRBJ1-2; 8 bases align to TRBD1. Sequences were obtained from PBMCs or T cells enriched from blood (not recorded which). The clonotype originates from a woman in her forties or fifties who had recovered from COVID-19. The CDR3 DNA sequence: TGCGCCAGCAGGGCGACAGGGGTAGGGTATGGCTACACCTTC. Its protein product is CASRATGVGYGYTF. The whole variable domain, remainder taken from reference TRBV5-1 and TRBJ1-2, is KAGVTQTPRYLIKTRGQQVTLSCSPISGHRSVSWYQQTPGQGLQFLFEYFSETQRNKGNFPGRFSGRQFSNSRSEMNVSTLELGDSALYLCASRATGVGYGYTFGSGTRLTVV.